This TCR beta chain derives from a study of molecular identifiers for immune sequencing clone quantification (dated by TCRdb to 2016 to 2018). In the study overall: For a replicate experiment, the RNA from either approximately 20,000 or 100,000 naive CD8 T cells was divided into five aliquots, and four of those aliquots went on to sequencing. The study was a methods study using CD8 T cells to benchmark molecular-identifier clustering-based TCR repertoire sequencing (MIDCIRS) and TCR RNA copy counting. The paper as a whole reports these results and caveats: In CMV-specific effector cells, clones with more than 20 RNA copies contained over 97% of molecules, whereas in naive cells such clones contained under 1% of molecules. When barcode sub-clustering was left out, chimeric consensus sequences inflated TCR diversity, with chimeras reaching as high as 47%. Even against a background of one million naive CD8 T cells, spiked-in Jurkat TCR RNA amounting to a single cell's worth was reported to be detectable. Identical TCR molecules sharing a barcode could cause highly expanded clone sizes to be underestimated. The naive libraries included spiked-in Jurkat TCR RNA (roughly 11 copies' worth), and this RNA is not part of the donor repertoire. Modeling gave 3 to 3.5 recovered TCR RNA copies per cell versus about ten by digital PCR, implying roughly 30% capture efficiency.

Including cysteine and phenylalanine, the CDR3 has 13 amino acids. Only CDR3 DNA is held: 39 bases, read in frame from base 1. V drops 3 bases and J drops 5 bases, leaving 11 bases in between. CDR1 MDHEN and CDR2 SYDVKM are derived from the germline V gene. The library was built by means of PCR. Sequencing relied on an Illumina HiSeq 4000. Preparation of bulk TCR libraries followed a previously described approach, with the TCR primers listed in Table S5. Purification of total RNA was performed with the Qiagen AllPrep DNA/RNA kit. Before analysis, reads from multiple sequencing runs of one library were combined. On the authors' methods: Reads were retained only if the reads had an exact TCR constant sequence, and the retained reads were trimmed to 150 nt and grouped according to their 12-nt molecular barcodes. Within each barcode group, reads were sub-clustered at a 15% Levenshtein threshold, and quality-weighted consensus sequences were built per RNA molecule. Non-functional sequences were discarded, and so were lower-count sequences lying one edit away from another sequence. Barcode sub-clusters with fewer than 20% of the maximum read count were removed, based on fitting two negative binomial distributions. TCRdb trimmed the raw reads at Q25, called clones with MiXCR and kept productive beta chains. A single entry per CDR3 protein holds the most common genes and DNA from its merged rows. TCRdb's processing, not the authors' own work, is the source of the V and J calls. The sample yields hundreds of thousands of distinct CDR3 sequences; 20% to 25% were counted once. Approximately 0.84% of the sample is in the top ten clones.

Libraries of naive CD8 T cells were generated from roughly 20,000 to 1,000,000 sorted cells, with 10%, 30% or 50% of the purified RNA used. Naive CD8 T cells were FACS-sorted as CD8+CD4-CCR7+CD45RA+ on a BD FACSAria II into RLT Plus buffer. To test detection sensitivity, Jurkat RNA equal to ten TCR copies was added to samples of about 17,000-1,100,000 naive CD8 T cells. Enrichment of CD8 T cells was performed with RosetteSep CD8+ T Cell Enrichment Cocktail and Ficoll-Paque, after which ACK red cell lysis was carried out. This clonotype was seen many times. No antigen is known for it. No quality values exist for individual bases; no much larger clone is one base distant.

This clonotype was sampled from a human donor in good health. Some libraries in this study had Jurkat cell RNA spiked in. The sequence joins TRBV28 to TRBJ2-7, with the identity of the D gene unclear. The sample taken for sequencing was naive CD8+ T cells from blood, with Jurkat cell RNA spiked in. The cell subset or site label of this sample denotes: FACS-sorted CD8+CD4-CCR7+CD45RA+ naive T cells. The DNA sequence reads TGTGCCAGCAGTTTCAGAATTATGGACGAGCAGTACTTC. Its translation is CASSFRIMDEQYF.